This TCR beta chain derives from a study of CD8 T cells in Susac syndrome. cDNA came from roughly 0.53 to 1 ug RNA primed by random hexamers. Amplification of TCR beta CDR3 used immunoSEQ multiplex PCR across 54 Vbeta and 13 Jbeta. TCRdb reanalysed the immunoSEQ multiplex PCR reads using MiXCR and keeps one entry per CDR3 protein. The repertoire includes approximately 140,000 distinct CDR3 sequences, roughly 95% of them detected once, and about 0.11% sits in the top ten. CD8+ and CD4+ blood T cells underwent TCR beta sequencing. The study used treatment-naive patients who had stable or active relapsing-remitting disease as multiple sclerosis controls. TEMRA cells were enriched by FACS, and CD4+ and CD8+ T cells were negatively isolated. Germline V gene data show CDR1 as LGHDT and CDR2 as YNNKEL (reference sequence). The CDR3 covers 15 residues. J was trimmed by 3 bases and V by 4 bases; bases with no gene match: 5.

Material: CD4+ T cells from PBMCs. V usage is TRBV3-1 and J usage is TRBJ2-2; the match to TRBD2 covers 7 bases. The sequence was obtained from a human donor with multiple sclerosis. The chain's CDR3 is CASSLGLVDTGELFF. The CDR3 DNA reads TGTGCCAGCAGCCTCGGACTAGTGGACACCGGGGAGCTGTTTTTT.